The present T cell receptor beta chain was sequenced within a study of T cell repertoires in cytomegalovirus infection. A word on this clonotype: What it binds is not known.

Each CDR3 protein gets one entry after TCRdb re-called the reads with MiXCR. Of 46,000 or so distinct CDR3 sequences listed, 20% are singletons. Unmatched junction bases numbered 6, after V lost 6 bases and J lost 4 bases. CDR1 SNHLY and CDR2 FYNNEI come from the germline V gene. The CDR3 length is 14 residues. This clonotype was sampled from a human donor in good health (CMV status not recorded). Some clones in this sample may be carry-over from other donors' samples. Specimen: PBMCs, sequenced either directly or after in vitro stimulation (not recorded which). The J gene is TRBJ1-5, the V gene TRBV2; 7 bases are shared with TRBD1. The chain's CDR3 is CASRMGQPNQPQHF. DNA for the CDR3: TGTGCCAGCAGAATGGGACAGCCTAATCAGCCCCAGCATTTT.